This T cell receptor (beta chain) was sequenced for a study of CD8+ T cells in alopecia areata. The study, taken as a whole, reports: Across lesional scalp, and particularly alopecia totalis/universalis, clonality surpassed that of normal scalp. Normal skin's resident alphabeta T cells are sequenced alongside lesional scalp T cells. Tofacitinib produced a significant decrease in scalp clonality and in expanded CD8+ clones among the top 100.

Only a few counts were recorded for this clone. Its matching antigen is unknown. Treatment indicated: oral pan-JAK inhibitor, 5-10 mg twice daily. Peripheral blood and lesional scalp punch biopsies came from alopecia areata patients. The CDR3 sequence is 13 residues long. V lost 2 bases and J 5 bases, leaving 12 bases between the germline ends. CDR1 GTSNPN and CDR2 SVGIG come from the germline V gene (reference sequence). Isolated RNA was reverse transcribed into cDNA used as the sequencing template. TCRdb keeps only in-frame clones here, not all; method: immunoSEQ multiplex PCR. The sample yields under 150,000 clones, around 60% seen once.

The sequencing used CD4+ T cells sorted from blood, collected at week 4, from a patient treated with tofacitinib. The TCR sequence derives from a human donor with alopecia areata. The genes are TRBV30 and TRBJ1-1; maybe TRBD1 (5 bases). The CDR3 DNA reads TGTGCCTGGAGTCTGGCGCGGGGGACTGAAGCTTTCTTT. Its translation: CAWSLARGTEAFF.